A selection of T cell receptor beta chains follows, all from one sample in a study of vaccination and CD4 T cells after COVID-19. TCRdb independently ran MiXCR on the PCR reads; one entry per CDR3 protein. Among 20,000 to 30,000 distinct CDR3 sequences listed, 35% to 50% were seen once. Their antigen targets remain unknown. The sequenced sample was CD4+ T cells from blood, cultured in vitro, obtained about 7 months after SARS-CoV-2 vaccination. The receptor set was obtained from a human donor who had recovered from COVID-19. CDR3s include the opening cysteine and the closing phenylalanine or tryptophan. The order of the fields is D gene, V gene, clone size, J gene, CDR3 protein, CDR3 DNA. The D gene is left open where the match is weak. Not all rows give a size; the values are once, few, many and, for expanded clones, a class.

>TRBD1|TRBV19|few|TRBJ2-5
CASSRTGQETQYF
TGTGCCAGTAGTCGGACAGGCCAAGAGACCCAGTACTTC
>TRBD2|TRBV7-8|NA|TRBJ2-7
CASSLLRTSGSVFHEQYF
TGTGCCAGCAGCTTACTTCGGACTAGCGGGAGTGTTTTCCACGAGCAGTACTTC
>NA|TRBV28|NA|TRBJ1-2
CASSSYVGGYTF
TGTGCCAGCAGTTCGTACGTGGGTGGCTACACCTTC
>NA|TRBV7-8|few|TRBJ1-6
CASSLGLLIGSPLHF
TGTGCCAGCAGCTTAGGTCTTTTAATAGGATCACCCCTCCACTTT
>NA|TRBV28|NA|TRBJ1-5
CASKELSNQPQHF
TGTGCCAGCAAAGAATTGAGCAATCAGCCCCAGCATTTT
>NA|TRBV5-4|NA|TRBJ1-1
CASRTGGRNTEAFF
TGTGCCAGCAGAACCGGGGGAAGGAACACTGAAGCTTTCTTT
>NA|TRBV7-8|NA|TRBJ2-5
CASSVQGRWATQYF
TGTGCCAGCAGCGTCCAGGGGAGGTGGGCGACCCAGTACTTC
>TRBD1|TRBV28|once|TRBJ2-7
CASNADRGLGYEQYF
TGTGCCAGCAATGCAGACAGGGGGCTAGGGTACGAGCAGTACTTC
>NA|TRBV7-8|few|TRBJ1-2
CASSGRTLYGYTF
TGTGCCAGCAGCGGCCGGACACTCTATGGCTACACCTTC
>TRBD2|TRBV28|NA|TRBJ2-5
CASSPLAGGGETQYF
TGTGCCAGCAGTCCCCTTGCGGGAGGGGGAGAGACCCAGTACTTC
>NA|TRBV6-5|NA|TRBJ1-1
CASSYRMHTEAFF
TGTGCCAGCAGTTACCGGATGCACACTGAAGCTTTCTTT
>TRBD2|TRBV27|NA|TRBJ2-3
CASSLPSGSLTDTQYF
TGTGCCAGCAGTTTACCCAGCGGGAGTTTGACAGATACGCAGTATTTT
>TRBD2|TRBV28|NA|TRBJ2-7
CASSLGTSGRDEQYF
TGTGCCAGCAGTCTAGGGACTAGCGGGAGGGACGAGCAGTACTTC
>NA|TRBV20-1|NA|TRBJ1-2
CSARTAPKYGYTF
TGCAGTGCTAGGACAGCTCCTAAGTATGGCTACACCTTC
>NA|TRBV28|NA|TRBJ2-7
CASMAPNSYEQYF
TGTGCCAGCATGGCACCGAACTCCTACGAGCAGTACTTC
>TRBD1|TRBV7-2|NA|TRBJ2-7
CASSLRAPTGALPYEQYF
TGTGCCAGCAGCTTAAGGGCCCCAACAGGGGCGCTACCCTACGAGCAGTACTTC
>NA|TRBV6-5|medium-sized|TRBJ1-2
CASSYLGVHYGYTF
TGTGCCAGCAGTTACTTAGGGGTGCACTATGGCTACACCTTC
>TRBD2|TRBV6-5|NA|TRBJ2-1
CASSELPTLSGSYDEQFF
TGTGCCAGCAGTGAGCTCCCGACCCTCAGCGGGAGTTACGATGAGCAGTTCTTC
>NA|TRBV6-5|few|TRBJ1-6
CASSSYDRNNSPLHF
TGTGCCAGCAGTTCCTACGACAGGAATAATTCACCCCTCCACTTT
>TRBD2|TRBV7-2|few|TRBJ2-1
CASSLGGLAGIDEQFF
TGTGCCAGCAGCTTAGGAGGGCTAGCGGGAATTGATGAGCAGTTCTTC
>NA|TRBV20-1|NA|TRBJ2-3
CSAREGASATDTQYF
TGCAGTGCTAGGGAGGGAGCTAGCGCCACAGATACGCAGTATTTT
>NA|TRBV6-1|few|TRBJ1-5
CASSLPGGNQPQHF
TGTGCCAGCAGCCTCCCAGGAGGCAATCAGCCCCAGCATTTT
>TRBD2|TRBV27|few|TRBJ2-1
CASSLSGTNNEQFF
TGTGCCAGCAGTTTATCAGGGACTAACAATGAGCAGTTCTTC
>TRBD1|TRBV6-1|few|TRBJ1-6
CASSHGQGVSPLHF
TGTGCCAGCAGTCACGGACAGGGTGTTTCACCCCTCCACTTT
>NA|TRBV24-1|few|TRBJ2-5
CATSGPLGQETQYF
TGTGCCACCAGTGGTCCTCTGGGGCAAGAGACCCAGTACTTC
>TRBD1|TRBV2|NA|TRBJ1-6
CASSPQGVTNSPLHF
TGTGCCAGCAGCCCCCAGGGGGTGACAAATTCACCCCTCCACTTT
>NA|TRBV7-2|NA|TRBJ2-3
CASSLASGGHEDTQYF
TGTGCCAGCAGCTTAGCATCCGGGGGGCATGAAGATACGCAGTATTTT
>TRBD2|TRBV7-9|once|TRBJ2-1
CASSSYRRGLAGNSYNEQFF
TGTGCCAGCAGCAGTTATAGACGTGGACTAGCGGGGAACTCCTACAATGAGCAGTTCTTC
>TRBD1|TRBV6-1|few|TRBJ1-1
CASSPRTGGMNTEAFF
TGTGCCAGCAGTCCCCGGACAGGGGGAATGAACACTGAAGCTTTCTTT
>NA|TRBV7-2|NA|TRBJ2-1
CASSLDSNEQFF
TGTGCCAGCAGCTTAGACAGCAATGAGCAGTTCTTC
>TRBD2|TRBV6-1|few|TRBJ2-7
CASKGLAGVWSSYEQYF
TGTGCCAGCAAAGGACTAGCGGGAGTTTGGAGCTCCTACGAGCAGTACTTC
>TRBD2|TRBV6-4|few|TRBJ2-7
CASSDSTSVDRSYEQYF
TGTGCCAGCAGTGACTCGACTAGCGTTGATCGTTCCTACGAGCAGTACTTC
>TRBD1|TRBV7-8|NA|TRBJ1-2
CASSSFGTGGDYGYTF
TGTGCCAGCAGCTCCTTCGGGACAGGAGGTGACTATGGCTACACCTTC
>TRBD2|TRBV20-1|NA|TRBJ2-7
CSARGPPRASGRDYEQYF
TGCAGTGCTAGAGGCCCCCCCAGGGCTAGCGGGAGGGACTACGAGCAGTACTTC
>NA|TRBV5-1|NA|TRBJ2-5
CASREGETQYF
TGCGCCAGCAGAGAGGGGGAGACCCAGTACTTC
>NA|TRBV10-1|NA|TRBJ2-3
CASSEVDPTDTQYF
TGCGCCAGCAGTGAGGTTGATCCGACAGATACGCAGTATTTT
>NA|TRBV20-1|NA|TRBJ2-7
CSAADSYEQYF
TGCAGTGCCGCCGACTCCTACGAGCAGTACTTC
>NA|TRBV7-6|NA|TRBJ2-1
CASSSHAGHSYNEQFF
TGTGCCAGCAGCTCCCACGCGGGGCATTCCTACAATGAGCAGTTCTTC
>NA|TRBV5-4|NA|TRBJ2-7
CASSLGQDSSYEQYF
TGTGCCAGCAGCTTGGGACAGGATAGCTCCTACGAGCAGTACTTC